The rows below give T cell receptor beta chains drawn from one sample of a study of CXCR3-negative and CXCR3-positive naive CD8 T cells. TCRdb re-called the 5' RACE reads; every CDR3 protein appears as one record, without DNA. In all, the sample yields 90,000 to 150,000 distinct CDR3 sequences. The sample consisted of naive CXCR3+ CD8+ T cells from blood. The origin of the receptors is a human donor in good health. Some clones in this sample may be carry-over from other donors' samples. Both conserved end residues are part of each CDR3.

TRBV7-9	TRBJ1-4	CASSTRDSGEKLFF
TRBV7-9	TRBJ2-5	CASSFDQETQYF
TRBV20-1	TRBJ2-7	CSARDLKGFSSYEQYF
TRBV7-9	TRBJ2-7	CASSLEGLGYEQYF
TRBV19	TRBJ2-1	CASSIVATFGGYNEQFF
TRBV29-1	TRBJ2-2	CSVRTWVTGELFF
TRBV6-5	TRBJ2-3	CASSYFFTDTQYF
TRBV5-8	TRBJ1-2	CASSLEWGDGYTF
TRBV13	TRBJ2-1	CASSLPREGLSNEQFF
TRBV15	TRBJ2-7	CATSRASGRPYEQYF
TRBV4-3	TRBJ1-3	CASSQESRGAGNTIYF
TRBV7-9	TRBJ2-7	CASSLIRRADYEQYF
TRBV11-2	TRBJ2-7	CASSSASGTGDSYEQYF
TRBV7-8	TRBJ2-7	CASSLRGKAYEQYF